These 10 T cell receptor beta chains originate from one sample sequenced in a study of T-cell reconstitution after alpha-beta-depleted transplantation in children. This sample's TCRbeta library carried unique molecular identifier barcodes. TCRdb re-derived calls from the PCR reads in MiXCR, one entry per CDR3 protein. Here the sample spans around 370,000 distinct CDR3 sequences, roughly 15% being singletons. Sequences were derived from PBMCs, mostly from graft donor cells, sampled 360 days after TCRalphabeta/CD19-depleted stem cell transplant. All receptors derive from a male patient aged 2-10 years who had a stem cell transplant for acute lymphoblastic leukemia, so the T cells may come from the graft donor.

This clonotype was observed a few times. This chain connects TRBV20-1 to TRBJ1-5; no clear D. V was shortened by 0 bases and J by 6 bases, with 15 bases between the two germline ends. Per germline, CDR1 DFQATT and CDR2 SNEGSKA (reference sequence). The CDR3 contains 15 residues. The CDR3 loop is CSARDLVGKGQPQHF. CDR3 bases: TGCAGTGCTAGAGACCTCGTCGGAAAGGGTCAGCCCCAGCATTTT.

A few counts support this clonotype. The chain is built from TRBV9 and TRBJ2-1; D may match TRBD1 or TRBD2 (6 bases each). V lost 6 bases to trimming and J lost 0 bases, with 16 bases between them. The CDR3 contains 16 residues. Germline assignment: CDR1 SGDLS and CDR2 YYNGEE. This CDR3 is CASKGGPSSSYNEQFF. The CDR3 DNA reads TGTGCCAGCAAGGGGGGCCCTTCGAGCTCCTACAATGAGCAGTTCTTC.

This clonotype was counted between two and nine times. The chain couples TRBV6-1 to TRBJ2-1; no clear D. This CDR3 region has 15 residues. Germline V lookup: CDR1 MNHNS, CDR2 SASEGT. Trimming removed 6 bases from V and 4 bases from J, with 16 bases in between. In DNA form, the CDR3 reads TGTGCCAGCAGCCACAGTTTAGTTCCGTACAATGAGCAGTTCTTC. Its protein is CASSHSLVPYNEQFF.

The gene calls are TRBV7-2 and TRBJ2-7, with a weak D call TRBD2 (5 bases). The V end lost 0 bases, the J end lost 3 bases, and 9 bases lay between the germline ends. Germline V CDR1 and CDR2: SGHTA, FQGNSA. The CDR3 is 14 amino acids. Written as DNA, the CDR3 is TGTGCCAGCAGCTTAGCGGGAGTGTTCTACGAGCAGTACTTC. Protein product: CASSLAGVFYEQYF.

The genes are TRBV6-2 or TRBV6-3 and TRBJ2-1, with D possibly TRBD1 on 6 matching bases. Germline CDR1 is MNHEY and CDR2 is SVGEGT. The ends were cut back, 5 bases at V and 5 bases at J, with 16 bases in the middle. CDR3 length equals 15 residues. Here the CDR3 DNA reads TGTGCCAGCAGTAAGCTTCAGGGGTCACACAATGAGCAGTTCTTC. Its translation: CASSKLQGSHNEQFF.

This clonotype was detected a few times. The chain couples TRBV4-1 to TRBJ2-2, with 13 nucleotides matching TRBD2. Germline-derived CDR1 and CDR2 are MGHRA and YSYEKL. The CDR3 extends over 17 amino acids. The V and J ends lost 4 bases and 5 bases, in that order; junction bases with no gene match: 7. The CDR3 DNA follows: TGCGCCAGCAGCCCCGGACTAGCGGGAGTCCAAACCGGGGAGCTGTTTTTT. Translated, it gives CASSPGLAGVQTGELFF.

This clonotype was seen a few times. CDR3 protein: CASSGRLAVYTGELFF. The CDR3 DNA follows: TGTGCCAGCAGTGGGCGACTAGCGGTCTACACCGGGGAGCTGTTTTTT. The chain is built from TRBV12-3 or TRBV12-4 and TRBJ2-2; 9 bases line up with TRBD2. Unmatched junction bases numbered 7, after V lost 5 bases and J lost 3 bases. The CDR3 loop spans 16 amino acids.

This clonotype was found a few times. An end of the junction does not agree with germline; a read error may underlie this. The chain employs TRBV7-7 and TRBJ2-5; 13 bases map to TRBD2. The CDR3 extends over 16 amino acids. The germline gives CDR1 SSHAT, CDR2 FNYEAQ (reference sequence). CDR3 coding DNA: TGTGCTAGCAGCTTATTCCGGACTAGCGGGAGCGAGACCCAGTACTTC. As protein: CASSLFRTSGSETQYF.

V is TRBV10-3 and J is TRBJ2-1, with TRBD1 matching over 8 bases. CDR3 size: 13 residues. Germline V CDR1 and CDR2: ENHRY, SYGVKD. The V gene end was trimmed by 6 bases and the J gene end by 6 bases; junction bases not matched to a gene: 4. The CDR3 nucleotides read TGTGCCATCAGCACAGGGGGAGGCAATGAGCAGTTCTTC. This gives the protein CAISTGGGNEQFF.

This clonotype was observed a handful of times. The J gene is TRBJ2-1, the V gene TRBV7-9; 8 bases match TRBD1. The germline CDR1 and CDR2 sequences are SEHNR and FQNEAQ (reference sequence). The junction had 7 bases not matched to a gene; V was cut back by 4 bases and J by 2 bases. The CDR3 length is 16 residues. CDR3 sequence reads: CASSSNRDRTYNEQFF. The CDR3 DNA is TGTGCCAGCAGCTCGAACCGGGACAGGACCTACAATGAGCAGTTCTTC.